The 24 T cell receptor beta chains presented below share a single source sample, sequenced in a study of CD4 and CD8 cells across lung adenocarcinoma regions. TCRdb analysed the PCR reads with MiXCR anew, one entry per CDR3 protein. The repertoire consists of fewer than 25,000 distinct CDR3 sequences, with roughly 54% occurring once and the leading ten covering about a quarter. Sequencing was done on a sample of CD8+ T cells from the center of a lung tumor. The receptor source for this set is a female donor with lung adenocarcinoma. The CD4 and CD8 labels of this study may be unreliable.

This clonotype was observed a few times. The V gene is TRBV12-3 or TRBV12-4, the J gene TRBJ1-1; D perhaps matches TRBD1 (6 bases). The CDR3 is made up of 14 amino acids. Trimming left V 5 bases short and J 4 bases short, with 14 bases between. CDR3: CASSQQGLGTEAFF. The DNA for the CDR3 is TGTGCCAGCAGTCAACAGGGACTTGGCACTGAAGCTTTCTTT.

The DNA of the CDR3 is TGTGCCAGCAGCCGACAGGCTGTGAACACAGAGGCGCAGTATTTT. Its protein is CASSRQAVNTEAQYF. V is TRBV6-1 and J is TRBJ2-3; weak D call: TRBD1 (6 bases). The CDR3 covers 15 residues. V lost 6 bases, J lost 10 bases, and 23 bases lay in between. Germline CDR1 MNHNS, CDR2 SASEGT.

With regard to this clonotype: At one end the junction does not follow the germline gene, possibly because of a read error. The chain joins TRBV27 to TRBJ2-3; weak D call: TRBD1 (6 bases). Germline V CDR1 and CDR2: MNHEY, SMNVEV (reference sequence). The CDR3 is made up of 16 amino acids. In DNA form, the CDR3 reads TGTGCCTGCAGGGGAGCCGGGGCACGGGACCCAGATACGCAGTATTTT. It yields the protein CACRGAGARDPDTQYF.

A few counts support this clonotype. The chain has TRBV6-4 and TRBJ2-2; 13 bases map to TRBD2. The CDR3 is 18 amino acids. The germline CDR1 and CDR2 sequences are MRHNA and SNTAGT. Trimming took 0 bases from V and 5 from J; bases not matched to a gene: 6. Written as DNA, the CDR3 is TGTGCCAGCAGTGACTCGACTAGCGGGAGGCCGGGGACCGGGGAGCTGTTTTTT. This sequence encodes CASSDSTSGRPGTGELFF.

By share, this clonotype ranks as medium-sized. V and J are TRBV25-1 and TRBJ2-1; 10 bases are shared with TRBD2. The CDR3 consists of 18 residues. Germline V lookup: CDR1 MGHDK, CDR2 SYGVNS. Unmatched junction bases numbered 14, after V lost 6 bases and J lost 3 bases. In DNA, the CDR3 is TGTGCCAGCAGCCTTCCTGACGGGCTAGCGGGAGTCTACAATGAGCAGTTCTTC. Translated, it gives CASSLPDGLAGVYNEQFF.

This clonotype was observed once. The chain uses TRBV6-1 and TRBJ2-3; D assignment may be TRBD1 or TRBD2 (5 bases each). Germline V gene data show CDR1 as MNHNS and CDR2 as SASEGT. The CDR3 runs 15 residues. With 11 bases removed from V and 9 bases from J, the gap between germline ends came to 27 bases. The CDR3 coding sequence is TGTGCCCGCGGAAAGGGGCTGGGAGCCAAAAACACGCAGTATTTT. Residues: CARGKGLGAKNTQYF.

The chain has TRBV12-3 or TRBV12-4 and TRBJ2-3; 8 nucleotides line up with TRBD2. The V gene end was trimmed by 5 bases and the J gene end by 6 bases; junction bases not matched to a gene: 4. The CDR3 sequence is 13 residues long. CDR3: CASSLSGSDTQYF. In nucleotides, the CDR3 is TGTGCCAGCAGTCTGAGCGGGAGTGATACGCAGTATTTT.

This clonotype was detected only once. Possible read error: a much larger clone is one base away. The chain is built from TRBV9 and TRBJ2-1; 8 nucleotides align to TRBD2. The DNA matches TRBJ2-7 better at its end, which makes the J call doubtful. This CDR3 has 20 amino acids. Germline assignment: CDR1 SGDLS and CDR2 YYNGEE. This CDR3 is CASSVSFGAGVGLGYNEQYF. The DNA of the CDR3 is TGTGCCAGCAGCGTAAGCTTCGGAGCGGGAGTGGGGTTAGGGTACAATGAGCAGTACTTC.

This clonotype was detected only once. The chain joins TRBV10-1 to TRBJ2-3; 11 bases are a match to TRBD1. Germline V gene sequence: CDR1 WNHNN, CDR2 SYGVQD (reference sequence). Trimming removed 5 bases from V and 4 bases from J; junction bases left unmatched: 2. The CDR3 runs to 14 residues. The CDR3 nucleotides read TGCGCCAGCAGTAGGACAGGGGGCGCAGATACGCAGTATTTT. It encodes CASSRTGGADTQYF.

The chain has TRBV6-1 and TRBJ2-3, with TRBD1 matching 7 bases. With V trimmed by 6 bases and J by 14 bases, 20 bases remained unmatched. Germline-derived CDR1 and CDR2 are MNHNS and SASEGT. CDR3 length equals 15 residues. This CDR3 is CASRDPQRSTGALYF. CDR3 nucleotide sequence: TGTGCCAGCAGGGACCCCCAGAGAAGCACAGGGGCGCTGTATTTT.

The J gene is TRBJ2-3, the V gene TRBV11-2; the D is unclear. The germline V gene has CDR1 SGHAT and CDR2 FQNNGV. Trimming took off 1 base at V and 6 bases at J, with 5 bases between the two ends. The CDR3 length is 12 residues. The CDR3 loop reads CASSLARDTQYF. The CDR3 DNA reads TGTGCCAGCAGCTTAGCGCGGGATACGCAGTATTTT.

Written as DNA, the CDR3 is TGTGCCAGCAACCAGCGGGGAAGTCAAGAGACCCAGTACTTC. It yields the protein CASNQRGSQETQYF. The gene calls are TRBV6-1 and TRBJ2-5; 7 nucleotides line up with TRBD2. The CDR3 covers 14 residues. Germline V gene data show CDR1 as MNHNS and CDR2 as SASEGT. The J segment lost 2 bases and the V segment lost 7 bases, leaving 7 bases of the junction unmatched.

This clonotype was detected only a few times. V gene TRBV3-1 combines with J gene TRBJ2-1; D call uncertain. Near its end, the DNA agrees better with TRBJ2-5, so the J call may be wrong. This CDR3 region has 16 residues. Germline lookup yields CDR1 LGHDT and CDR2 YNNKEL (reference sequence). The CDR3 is CASSPSRPDLKETQYF. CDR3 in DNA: TGTGCCAGCAGCCCGTCACGGCCGGATCTAAAAGAGACCCAGTACTTC.

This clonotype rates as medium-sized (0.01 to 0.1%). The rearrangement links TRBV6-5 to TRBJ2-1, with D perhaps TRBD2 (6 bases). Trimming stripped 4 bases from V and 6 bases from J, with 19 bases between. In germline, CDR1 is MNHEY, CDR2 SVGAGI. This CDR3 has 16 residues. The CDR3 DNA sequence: TGTGCCAGCAGTTCCCTTGCGGCGGGAAAGATCAATGAGCAGTTCTTC. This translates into CASSSLAAGKINEQFF.

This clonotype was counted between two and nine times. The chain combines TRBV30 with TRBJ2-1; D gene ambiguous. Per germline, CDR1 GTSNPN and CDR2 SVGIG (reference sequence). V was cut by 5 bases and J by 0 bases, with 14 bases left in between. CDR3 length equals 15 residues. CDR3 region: CAWQKDRSSYNEQFF. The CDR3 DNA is TGTGCCTGGCAGAAGGACCGGAGCTCCTACAATGAGCAGTTCTTC.

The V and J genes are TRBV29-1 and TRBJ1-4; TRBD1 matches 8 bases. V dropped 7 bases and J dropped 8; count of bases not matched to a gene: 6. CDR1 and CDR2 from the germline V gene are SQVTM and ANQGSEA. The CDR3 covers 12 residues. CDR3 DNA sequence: TGCAGCGCGTCGGACAGGGACGAAAAACTGTTTTTT. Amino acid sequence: CSASDRDEKLFF.

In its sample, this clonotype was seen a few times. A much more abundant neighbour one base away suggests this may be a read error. For the CDR3, the DNA is TGCGCCAGCAGCCGGACAGGGTGGGATAAGCAGTTCTTC. Translation: CASSRTGWDKQFF. This rearrangement joins TRBV10-1 to TRBJ2-1, with TRBD1 matching 8 bases. The CDR3 totals 13 residues. From germline, CDR1 is WNHNN and CDR2 SYGVQD (reference sequence). The J segment lost 11 bases and the V segment lost 6 bases, leaving 9 bases of the junction unmatched.

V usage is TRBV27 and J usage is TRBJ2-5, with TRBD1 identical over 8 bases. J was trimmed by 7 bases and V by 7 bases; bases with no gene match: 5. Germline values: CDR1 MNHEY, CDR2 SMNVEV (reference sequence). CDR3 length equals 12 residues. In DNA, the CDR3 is TGTGCCAGCAACTACAGGGGGTGGACCCAGTACTTC. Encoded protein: CASNYRGWTQYF.

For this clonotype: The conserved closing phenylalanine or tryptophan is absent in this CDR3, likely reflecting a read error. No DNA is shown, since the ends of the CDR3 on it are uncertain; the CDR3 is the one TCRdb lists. CDR3 loop: CASSEFRGVRGTRFL. The chain employs TRBV25-1 and TRBJ2-5; the table's D call TRBD1 went unverified against the DNA. The CDR3 extends over 15 residues, inclusive of both ends. Germline loops: CDR1 MGHDK, CDR2 SYGVNS.

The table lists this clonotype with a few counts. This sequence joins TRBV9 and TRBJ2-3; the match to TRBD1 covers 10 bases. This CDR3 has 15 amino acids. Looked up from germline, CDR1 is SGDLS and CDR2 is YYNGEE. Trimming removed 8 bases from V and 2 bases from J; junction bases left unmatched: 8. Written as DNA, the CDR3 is TGTGCCAGTATGCGGGGACAGGGGTTCACAGATACGCAGTATTTT. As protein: CASMRGQGFTDTQYF.

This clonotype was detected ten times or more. Written as DNA, the CDR3 is TGCGCCAGCAGCCAAGATCTTAGTAGCACAGATACGCAGTATTTT. It is translated as CASSQDLSSTDTQYF. The chain joins TRBV4-1 to TRBJ2-3, with D hard to call. Germline CDR1 MGHRA, CDR2 YSYEKL. Trimming shortened V by 0 bases and J by 0 bases, and 7 bases separated the two germline ends. The CDR3 runs 15 residues.

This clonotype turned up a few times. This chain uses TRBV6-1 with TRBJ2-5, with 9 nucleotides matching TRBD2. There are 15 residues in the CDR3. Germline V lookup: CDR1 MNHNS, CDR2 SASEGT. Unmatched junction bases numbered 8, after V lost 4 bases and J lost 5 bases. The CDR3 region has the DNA TGTGCCAGCAGTGGGCGGGGGGGGAGGGGGGAGACCCAGTACTTC. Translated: CASSGRGGRGETQYF.

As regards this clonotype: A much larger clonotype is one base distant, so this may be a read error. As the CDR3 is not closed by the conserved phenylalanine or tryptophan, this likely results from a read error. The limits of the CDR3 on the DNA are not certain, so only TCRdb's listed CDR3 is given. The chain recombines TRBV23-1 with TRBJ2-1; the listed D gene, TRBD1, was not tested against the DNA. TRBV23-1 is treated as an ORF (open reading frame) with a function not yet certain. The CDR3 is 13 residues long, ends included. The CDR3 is CASSQLGRGIPFL.

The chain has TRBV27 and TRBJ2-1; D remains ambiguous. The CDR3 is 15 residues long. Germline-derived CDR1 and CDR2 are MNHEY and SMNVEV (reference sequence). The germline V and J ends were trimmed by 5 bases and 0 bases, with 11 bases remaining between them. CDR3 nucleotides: TGTGCCAGCAGTCAAGCGCCGAGCTCCTACAATGAGCAGTTCTTC. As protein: CASSQAPSSYNEQFF.